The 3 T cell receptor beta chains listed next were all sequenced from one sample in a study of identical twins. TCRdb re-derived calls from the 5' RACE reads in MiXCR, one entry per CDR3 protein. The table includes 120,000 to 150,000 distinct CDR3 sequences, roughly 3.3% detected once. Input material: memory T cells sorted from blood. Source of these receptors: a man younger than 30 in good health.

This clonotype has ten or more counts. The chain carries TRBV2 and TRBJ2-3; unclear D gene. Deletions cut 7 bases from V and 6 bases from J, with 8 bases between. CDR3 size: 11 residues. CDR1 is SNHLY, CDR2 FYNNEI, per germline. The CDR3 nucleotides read TGTGCCAGCATGCTCTTCGATACGCAGTATTTT. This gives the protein CASMLFDTQYF.

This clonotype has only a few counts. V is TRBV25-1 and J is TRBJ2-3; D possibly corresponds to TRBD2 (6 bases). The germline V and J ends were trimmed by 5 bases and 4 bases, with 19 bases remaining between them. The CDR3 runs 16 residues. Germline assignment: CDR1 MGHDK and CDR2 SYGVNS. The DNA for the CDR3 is TGTGCCAGCAGTCTACCCCGCGGGGCTGGCGCAGATACGCAGTATTTT. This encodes CASSLPRGAGADTQYF.

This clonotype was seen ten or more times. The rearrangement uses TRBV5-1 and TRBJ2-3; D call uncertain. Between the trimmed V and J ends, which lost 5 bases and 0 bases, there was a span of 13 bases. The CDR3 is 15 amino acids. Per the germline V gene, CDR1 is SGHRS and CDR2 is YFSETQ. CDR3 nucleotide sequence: TGCGCCAGCAGGGCTGAGCCCTCTAGCACAGATACGCAGTATTTT. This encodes CASRAEPSSTDTQYF.